This TCR beta chain was identified in a study of blood T cell repertoires in COVID-19. Whole-study context: Whether acute or convalescent, the COVID-19 samples came from the United States, Italy and Spain.

The CDR3 loop spans 13 amino acids. Germline CDR1 reads SNHLY; CDR2 reads FYNNEI. V gave up 1 base and J gave up 7 bases, with 10 bases separating them. Profiled with immunoSEQ multiplex PCR; TCRdb holds only in-frame clones, not every one. The data hold 150,000 to 200,000 clones, with 76% observed a single time. Cohort assignment relied on participant-reported clinical history. Source material: PBMCs or T cells enriched from blood (not recorded which). This rearrangement joins TRBV2 to TRBJ1-2, with D unresolved. This clonotype originated in a woman aged 50 to 65 with acute COVID-19. CDR3: CASSEGPRVGYTF. The CDR3 DNA follows: TGTGCCAGCAGTGAAGGACCCCGGGTTGGCTACACCTTC.